The 24 T cell receptor beta chains given below trace back to one sample, sequenced in a study of cytomegalovirus exposure and HLA in healthy donors. Use of 60 Vbeta and 13 Jbeta primers characterized the PCR. Using immunoSEQ multiplex PCR, the repertoire was profiled, and TCRdb retains in-frame clones only, with some absent. This table has roughly 200,000 clones, about 9% appearing once. Sequenced input: PBMCs. The receptors shown here come from a woman aged 30 to 39 in good health and CMV-seropositive.

V gene TRBV2 combines with J gene TRBJ2-3; 8 nucleotides agree with TRBD2. The CDR3 loop spans 17 amino acids. V lost 7 bases, J lost 1 base, and 13 bases stayed unmatched. Germline values: CDR1 SNHLY, CDR2 FYNNEI. The chain's CDR3 is CASTRTSRPEGTDTQYF. In nucleotides, the CDR3 is TGTGCCAGCACACGGACTAGCCGCCCAGAGGGCACAGATACGCAGTATTTT.

The chain has TRBV9 and TRBJ1-2, with D tentatively TRBD1 (5 bases). CDR3 length: 14 amino acids. Germline V CDR1 and CDR2: SGDLS, YYNGEE. V dropped 4 bases and J dropped 2 bases, with 12 bases sitting between them. The CDR3 DNA follows: TGTGCCAGCAGCCCTGGGGGGGGGAACTATGGCTACACCTTC. It codes for CASSPGGGNYGYTF. The full variable domain, with the rest looked up from reference TRBV9 and TRBJ1-2, is DSGVTQTPKHLITATGQRVTLRCSPRSGDLSVYWYQQSLDQGLQFLIQYYNGEERAKGNILERFSAQQFPDLHSELNLSSLELGDSALYFCASSPGGGNYGYTFGSGTRLTVV.

In this sample, this clone turned up a few times. Other DNA sequences in the sample encode the same CDR3. This chain uses TRBV9 with TRBJ1-2, with D hard to call. Deletions cut 0 bases from V and 2 bases from J, with 5 bases between. The germline CDR1 and CDR2 sequences are SGDLS and YYNGEE. This CDR3 region has 13 residues. CDR3 protein: CASSVDRNYGYTF. The CDR3 coding sequence is TGTGCCAGCAGCGTAGACAGAAACTATGGCTACACCTTC.

This clone showed up just a few times. V is TRBV5-1 and J is TRBJ2-3, with 9 positions matching TRBD1. CDR3 length: 16 residues. Germline CDR1 is SGHRS and CDR2 is YFSETQ. With 4 bases clipped from V and 4 bases from J, the junction kept 10 bases outside the gene matches. CDR3 sequence reads: CASSLAGTGSPDTQYF. In DNA form, the CDR3 reads TGCGCCAGCAGCCTGGCCGGGACAGGGTCCCCAGATACGCAGTATTTT.

This clone appeared a few times. The chain combines TRBV13 with TRBJ1-2, with 9 positions matching TRBD1. The CDR3 loop spans 15 amino acids. V was pared by 5 bases and J by 5 bases, with 9 bases of the junction left unmatched. Germline V gene sequence: CDR1 PRHDT, CDR2 FYEKMQ (reference sequence). The CDR3 reads CASSTTGGAEYGYTF. Here the CDR3 DNA reads TGTGCCAGCAGCACTACAGGGGGCGCGGAGTATGGCTACACCTTC.

This clone occurred a few times. The chain is built from TRBV6-1 and TRBJ2-3, with 8 bases fitting TRBD2. Germline V lookup: CDR1 MNHNS, CDR2 SASEGT. CDR3 length: 14 amino acids. Germline trimming cut 8 bases from V and 3 bases from J; bases unmatched to any gene: 7. CDR3 protein: CASLHGTRTDTQYF. CDR3 nucleotides: TGTGCCAGCCTACACGGGACTAGAACAGATACGCAGTATTTT.

This clone was observed a handful of times. The chain recombines TRBV9 with TRBJ2-2; perhaps TRBD2 as D (5 bases). This CDR3 contains 16 residues. Trimming pared 3 bases from V and 6 bases from J, leaving 18 bases between. Germline V gene lookup returns CDR1 SGDLS and CDR2 YYNGEE. The CDR3 reads CASSGTDTSTAGELFF. The CDR3 DNA follows: TGTGCCAGCAGCGGAACCGACACTAGTACCGCCGGGGAGCTGTTTTTT.

This clone was detected a few times. The rearrangement uses TRBV5-1 and TRBJ1-5; TRBD1 matches at 7 bases. Germline V lookup: CDR1 SGHRS, CDR2 YFSETQ. The V and J ends lost 2 bases and 4 bases, in that order; junction bases with no gene match: 3. CDR3 length: 14 amino acids. This CDR3 is CASSLLGQNQPQHF. DNA of the CDR3: TGCGCCAGCAGCTTACTGGGACAGAATCAGCCCCAGCATTTT.

This clone was found a few times. This chain joins TRBV9 and TRBJ2-3; TRBD1 aligns across 12 bases. The CDR3 spans 16 residues. Germline V lookup: CDR1 SGDLS, CDR2 YYNGEE. With 2 bases clipped from V and 6 bases from J, the junction kept 7 bases outside the gene matches. The CDR3 nucleotides are TGTGCCAGCAGCGTTACGGGACAGGGGGCAGTGGATACGCAGTATTTT. Translated, it gives CASSVTGQGAVDTQYF.

Only a few counts were recorded for this clone. The CDR3 coding sequence is TGCGCCAGCAGCTTGCTGCGGAACCATTATAGCAATCAGCCCCAGCATTTT. Translation gives CASSLLRNHYSNQPQHF. This sequence joins TRBV5-1 and TRBJ1-5, with D unresolved. The CDR3 runs to 17 residues. Germline CDR1 and CDR2: SGHRS and YFSETQ. V gave up 1 base and J gave up 0 bases, with 14 bases separating them.

This clone was counted only a few times. The chain joins TRBV2 to TRBJ2-5, with TRBD2 identical over 8 bases. The J call may be mistaken, given a closer DNA end match to TRBJ2-7. This CDR3 is 13 amino acids long. Germline CDR1 SNHLY, CDR2 FYNNEI. The CDR3 nucleotides are TGTGCCGGGATAGCGGGAATAACCTACGAGCAGTACTTC. Amino acid sequence: CAGIAGITYEQYF.

This clone was counted between two and nine times. This rearrangement joins TRBV9 to TRBJ1-3; D is undetermined. CDR1 SGDLS and CDR2 YYNGEE come from the germline V gene. Trimming cost V 4 bases and J 0 bases, with 8 bases left between them. The CDR3 is 14 amino acids. The CDR3 spells CASSPQNSGNTIYF. The CDR3 nucleotides are TGTGCCAGCAGCCCCCAAAACTCTGGAAACACCATATATTTT.

The V call is TRBV11-2, the J call TRBJ2-1; 8 positions match TRBD2. Germline V lookup: CDR1 SGHAT, CDR2 FQNNGV. V dropped 3 bases and J dropped 4; count of bases not matched to a gene: 8. This CDR3 comprises 16 residues. CDR3 coding DNA: TGTGCCAGCAGCTTCTGGGGTAGCGGGATATACAATGAGCAGTTCTTC. The encoded protein is CASSFWGSGIYNEQFF. The variable domain in full, with the rest retrieved from reference TRBV11-2 and TRBJ2-1, is EAGVAQSPRYKIIEKRQSVAFWCNPISGHATLYWYQQILGQGPKLLIQFQNNGVVDDSQLPKDRFSAERLKGVDSTLKIQPAKLEDSAVYLCASSFWGSGIYNEQFFGPGTRLTVL.

This clone was counted only a few times. This sequence joins TRBV13 and TRBJ1-1; 7 bases agree with TRBD1. In germline, CDR1 is PRHDT, CDR2 FYEKMQ (reference sequence). With 8 bases clipped from V and 2 bases from J, the junction kept 8 bases outside the gene matches. CDR3 size: 14 residues. CDR3 DNA: TGTGCCAGCCGACCGGGACAGACAAACACTGAAGCTTTCTTT. It codes for CASRPGQTNTEAFF.

The V call is TRBV1, the J call TRBJ2-7; the DNA was not compared with TRBD2, the D call given in the table. TRBV1 is a known pseudogene. The CDR3 runs 16 residues. CDR3 in amino acids: CTSSQGSGRTSYEQYF. In DNA, the CDR3 is TGCACCAGCAGCCAAGGGAGCGGGAGGACTTCCTACGAGCAGTACTTC.

V and J are TRBV5-1 and TRBJ2-7; TRBD2 aligns across 8 bases. The CDR3 spans 14 residues. The germline V gene has CDR1 SGHRS and CDR2 YFSETQ. The V segment lost 1 base and the J segment 3 bases; nucleotides outside the gene matches: 3. CDR3 protein: CASSLYGTSYEQYF. CDR3 coding DNA: TGCGCCAGCAGCTTGTATGGGACTAGCTACGAGCAGTACTTC.

This clone was counted between two and nine times. The rearrangement links TRBV6-5 to TRBJ1-1; unclear D gene. The CDR3 spans 12 residues. Germline V gene data show CDR1 as MNHEY and CDR2 as SVGAGI. Trimming removed 10 bases at V and 5 bases at J, with 14 bases between. Here the CDR3 reads CATFSLGTEAFF. The CDR3 DNA reads as TGTGCCACCTTTTCACTTGGTACTGAAGCTTTCTTT.

This clone has only a few counts. The CDR3 protein is CASSLSLLGTGELFF. As DNA, the CDR3 is TGTGCCAGCAGCTTAAGTTTACTCGGCACCGGGGAGCTGTTTTTT. The genes are TRBV11-2 and TRBJ2-2; D is undetermined. V lost 2 bases and J lost 4, with 11 bases in between. Germline V gene sequence: CDR1 SGHAT, CDR2 FQNNGV. This CDR3 comprises 15 residues.

This clone was seen a handful of times. CDR3 in amino acids: CASSLKTGGTERVKNIQYF. CDR3 sequence (DNA): TGTGCCAGCAGCTTGAAGACAGGAGGTACCGAACGAGTCAAAAACATTCAGTACTTC. The chain couples TRBV5-6 to TRBJ2-4, with a weak D call TRBD1 (6 bases). V dropped 1 base and J dropped 3 bases, with 23 bases sitting between them. There are 19 residues in the CDR3. Germline-derived CDR1 and CDR2 are SGHDT and YYEEEE.

This clone was seen a single time. The chain joins TRBV2 to TRBJ2-1, with TRBD2 matching 8 bases. CDR1 SNHLY and CDR2 FYNNEI come from the germline V gene. The length of the CDR3 is 15 residues. V lost 2 bases, J lost 5 bases, and 5 bases stayed unmatched. The CDR3 region has the DNA TGTGCCAGCAGTGAAACTAGCGGAAGAAACAATGAGCAGTTCTTC. As protein: CASSETSGRNNEQFF.

The chain uses TRBV4-1 and TRBJ1-5; no reliable D call. Germline-derived CDR1 and CDR2 are MGHRA and YSYEKL. V was trimmed by 0 bases and J by 6 bases, leaving 9 bases between them. This CDR3 region has 14 residues. CDR3 in DNA: TGCGCCAGCAGCCAAGATCAGATACCTCAGCCCCAGCATTTT. Translation gives CASSQDQIPQPQHF.

V is TRBV5-6 and J is TRBJ2-7; 9 bases align to TRBD1. The CDR3 loop spans 15 amino acids. From germline, CDR1 is SGHDT and CDR2 YYEEEE. The J segment lost 6 bases and the V segment lost 4 bases, leaving 11 bases of the junction unmatched. The CDR3 reads CASSRSGQGGREQYF. The CDR3 coding sequence is TGTGCCAGCAGCCGATCGGGACAGGGAGGACGCGAGCAGTACTTC.

In this sample, this clone turned up a few times. The chain employs TRBV6-1 and TRBJ1-5; the match to TRBD1 covers 8 bases. CDR1 and CDR2 (germline): MNHNS, SASEGT. With V trimmed by 7 bases and J by 6 bases, 5 bases remained unmatched. The CDR3 loop spans 13 amino acids. The CDR3 reads CASTWTGSQPQHF. CDR3 in DNA: TGTGCCAGCACCTGGACAGGGAGTCAGCCCCAGCATTTT.

This clone was seen a handful of times. The rearrangement joins TRBV9 to TRBJ2-5, with 9 bases aligning to TRBD1. V shed 4 bases and J 2 bases; nucleotides not matched to a gene: 6. Germline V gene data show CDR1 as SGDLS and CDR2 as YYNGEE. The CDR3 covers 15 residues. The CDR3 region has the DNA TGTGCCAGCAGCCCCGGACAGGGGTCGCAAGAGACCCAGTACTTC. This encodes CASSPGQGSQETQYF.